The clone carrying this TCR beta chain was observed a few times. The data belong to a study of control samples from healthy donors and cancer patients. CDR1 and CDR2 (germline): SGHRS, YFSETQ. V was shortened by 5 bases and J by 8 bases, with 10 bases between the two germline ends. The CDR3 spans 12 residues. Generated by immunoSEQ multiplex PCR, the TCRdb table keeps only in-frame clones and is missing some. This table holds about 95,000 clones, around four fifths found once. Sample: blood. The clonotype was recovered from a man aged 25-45 years in good health. This chain uses TRBV5-1 with TRBJ2-2; D possibly corresponds to TRBD2 (5 bases). The DNA of the CDR3 is TGCGCCAGCAGATCGCGGGTGGGGGAGCTGTTTTTT. It translates to CASRSRVGELFF.